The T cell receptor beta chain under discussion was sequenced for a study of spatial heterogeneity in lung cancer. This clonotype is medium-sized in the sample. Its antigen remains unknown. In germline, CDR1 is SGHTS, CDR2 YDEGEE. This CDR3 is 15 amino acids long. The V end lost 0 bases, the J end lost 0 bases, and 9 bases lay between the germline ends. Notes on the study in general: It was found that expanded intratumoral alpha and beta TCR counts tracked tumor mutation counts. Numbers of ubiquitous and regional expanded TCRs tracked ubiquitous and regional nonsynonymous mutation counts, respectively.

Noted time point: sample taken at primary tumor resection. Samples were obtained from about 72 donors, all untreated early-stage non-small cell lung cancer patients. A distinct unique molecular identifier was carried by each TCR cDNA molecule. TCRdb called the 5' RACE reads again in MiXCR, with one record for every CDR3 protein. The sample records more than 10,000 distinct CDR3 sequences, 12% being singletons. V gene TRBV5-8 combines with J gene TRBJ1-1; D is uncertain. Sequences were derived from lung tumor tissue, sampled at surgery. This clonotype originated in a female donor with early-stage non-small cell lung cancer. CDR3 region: CASSLADLMNTEAFF. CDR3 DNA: TGTGCCAGCAGCTTGGCAGACCTTATGAACACTGAAGCTTTCTTT.